These T cell receptor beta chains were read from a single sample in a study of regulatory T cells in long-lasting Graves disease. Via MiXCR, TCRdb re-called the multiplex PCR reads, giving one row per CDR3 protein. The sample contains around 340,000 distinct CDR3 sequences, roughly a fifth of which appear only once. The source material was peripheral blood mononuclear cells (PBMCs), sampled when the disease was refractory, from a patient treated with antithyroid drugs. All receptors derive from a female donor with Graves disease. CDR3s include the opening cysteine and the closing phenylalanine or tryptophan. D genes are given only for firm matches. Expanded clones are given a class, and other clones once, few, many or no size at all.

CDR3 protein: CASSPRERGEQYF
CDR3 DNA: TGTGCCAGCTCGCCTCGGGAGAGGGGCGAGCAGTACTTC
J gene: TRBJ2-7
clone size: NA
V gene: TRBV18
D gene: NA

CDR3 protein: CASTGQGRLNSGANVLTF
CDR3 DNA: TGTGCCAGCACCGGACAGGGTCGCTTAAACTCTGGGGCCAACGTCCTGACTTTC
J gene: TRBJ2-6
clone size: few
V gene: TRBV6-2/TRBV6-3
D gene: TRBD1

CDR3 protein: CASIWGAKDNEQFF
CDR3 DNA: TGTGCCAGCATCTGGGGGGCGAAGGACAATGAGCAGTTCTTC
J gene: TRBJ2-1
clone size: few
V gene: TRBV7-9
D gene: NA

CDR3 protein: CASSPSQALAEAFF
CDR3 DNA: TGTGCCAGCAGCCCGAGTCAGGCCCTGGCTGAAGCTTTCTTT
J gene: TRBJ1-1
clone size: many
V gene: TRBV7-6
D gene: NA

CDR3 protein: CASKDRGRVGELFF
CDR3 DNA: TGTGCCAGCAAGGACAGGGGGCGGGTCGGGGAGCTGTTTTTT
J gene: TRBJ2-2
clone size: NA
V gene: TRBV19
D gene: TRBD1

CDR3 protein: CASGPQLGQGQETQYF
CDR3 DNA: TGTGCTAGTGGTCCCCAACTCGGACAGGGCCAAGAGACCCAGTACTTC
J gene: TRBJ2-5
clone size: many
V gene: TRBV12-5
D gene: TRBD1

CDR3 protein: CASTQSSGANVLTF
CDR3 DNA: TGTGCCAGCACCCAGAGCTCTGGGGCCAACGTCCTGACTTTC
J gene: TRBJ2-6
clone size: many
V gene: TRBV12-3/TRBV12-4
D gene: NA

CDR3 protein: CASSSSPGTGRRSYNSPLHF
CDR3 DNA: TGTGCCAGCAGCAGTAGCCCCGGGACAGGGAGGAGGTCCTATAATTCACCCCTCCACTTT
J gene: TRBJ1-6
clone size: NA
V gene: TRBV14
D gene: TRBD1

CDR3 protein: CATSGGGANYGYTF
CDR3 DNA: TGTGCCACCAGTGGCGGCGGAGCTAACTATGGCTACACCTTC
J gene: TRBJ1-2
clone size: many
V gene: TRBV24-1
D gene: NA

CDR3 protein: CASSAGAGGYTGELFF
CDR3 DNA: TGTGCCAGCAGCGCTGGAGCGGGGGGCTACACCGGGGAGCTGTTTTTT
J gene: TRBJ2-2
clone size: few
V gene: TRBV2
D gene: TRBD2

CDR3 protein: CASSSIKTAKYGYTF
CDR3 DNA: TGTGCCAGCAGCTCTATAAAGACAGCAAAATATGGCTACACCTTC
J gene: TRBJ1-2
clone size: few
V gene: TRBV5-4
D gene: NA

CDR3 protein: CASSYGPGQPQHF
CDR3 DNA: TGTGCCAGCAGTTATGGGCCGGGACAGCCCCAGCATTTT
J gene: TRBJ1-5
clone size: many
V gene: TRBV6-2/TRBV6-3
D gene: NA

CDR3 protein: CASSPGTSGTGYEQYF
CDR3 DNA: TGTGCCAGCAGCCCAGGGACTAGCGGGACCGGCTACGAGCAGTACTTC
J gene: TRBJ2-7
clone size: many
V gene: TRBV7-9
D gene: TRBD2

CDR3 protein: CASSRHALQRKGYTEAFF
CDR3 DNA: TGTGCCAGCAGTCGTCACGCCCTGCAGCGCAAGGGTTACACTGAAGCTTTCTTT
J gene: TRBJ1-1
clone size: many
V gene: TRBV11-3
D gene: NA

CDR3 protein: CASTQGGTGELFF
CDR3 DNA: TGTGCCAGTACGCAGGGGGGGACCGGGGAGCTGTTTTTT
J gene: TRBJ2-2
clone size: few
V gene: TRBV19
D gene: NA

CDR3 protein: CSASGTSGADTQYF
CDR3 DNA: TGCAGTGCTAGTGGGACTAGCGGGGCAGATACGCAGTATTTT
J gene: TRBJ2-3
clone size: NA
V gene: TRBV20-1
D gene: TRBD2

CDR3 protein: CASRQSGAGLTYEQYF
CDR3 DNA: TGTGCCAGCAGGCAGTCAGGGGCTGGTTTGACCTACGAGCAGTACTTC
J gene: TRBJ2-7
clone size: NA
V gene: TRBV27
D gene: NA

CDR3 protein: CASSSKPVVPYEQYF
CDR3 DNA: TGTGCCAGCAGCTCGAAACCCGTGGTCCCCTACGAGCAGTACTTC
J gene: TRBJ2-7
clone size: few
V gene: TRBV5-7
D gene: NA

CDR3 protein: CASSRSDLGLYYGYTF
CDR3 DNA: TGTGCCAGTAGTCGCTCGGACCTCGGGCTTTATTATGGCTACACCTTC
J gene: TRBJ1-2
clone size: NA
V gene: TRBV19
D gene: NA

CDR3 protein: CASSSPTHLDSYEQYF
CDR3 DNA: TGTGCCAGCAGTTCGCCGACACACCTGGACTCCTACGAGCAGTACTTC
J gene: TRBJ2-7
clone size: many
V gene: TRBV27
D gene: NA